This T cell receptor (beta chain) was captured by sequencing in a study of blood T cell repertoires in COVID-19. CDR3 length: 18 amino acids. In germline, CDR1 is LGHNA, CDR2 YSLEER. V lost 0 bases and J lost 2; bases outside the gene matches: 5. Clinical histories supplied by participants themselves formed the basis of cohort assignment. Participants classified as exposed had met a COVID-19 case within 2 weeks before study entry. Data came from immunoSEQ multiplex PCR; TCRdb stores just in-frame clones and leaves some out. The repertoire holds roughly 250,000 clones, with roughly 85% as singletons. The V gene is TRBV4-3, the J gene TRBJ2-5; 14 bases are a match to TRBD2. Sequencing was performed on PBMCs or T cells enriched from blood (not recorded which). This TCR was sampled from a woman aged 40 to 55 who had been exposed to COVID-19. The CDR3 DNA is TGCGCCAGCAGCCAAGACGGACTAGCGGGGGGCCCTCAAGAGACCCAGTACTTC. Protein product: CASSQDGLAGGPQETQYF.